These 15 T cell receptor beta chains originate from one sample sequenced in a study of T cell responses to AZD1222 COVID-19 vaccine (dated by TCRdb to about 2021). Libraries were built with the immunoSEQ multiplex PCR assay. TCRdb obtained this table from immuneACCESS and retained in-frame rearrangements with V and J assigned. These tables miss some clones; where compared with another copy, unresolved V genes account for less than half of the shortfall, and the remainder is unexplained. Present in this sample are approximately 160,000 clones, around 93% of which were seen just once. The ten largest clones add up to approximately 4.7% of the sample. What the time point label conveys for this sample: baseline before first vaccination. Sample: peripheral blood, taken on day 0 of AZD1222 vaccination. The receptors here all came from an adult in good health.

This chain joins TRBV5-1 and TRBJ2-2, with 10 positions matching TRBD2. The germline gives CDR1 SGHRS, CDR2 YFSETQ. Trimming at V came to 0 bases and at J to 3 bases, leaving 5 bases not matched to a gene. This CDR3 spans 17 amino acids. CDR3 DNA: TGCGCCAGCAGCTTGGAGAGCGGGAGGGCCTACACCGGGGAGCTGTTTTTT. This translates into CASSLESGRAYTGELFF.

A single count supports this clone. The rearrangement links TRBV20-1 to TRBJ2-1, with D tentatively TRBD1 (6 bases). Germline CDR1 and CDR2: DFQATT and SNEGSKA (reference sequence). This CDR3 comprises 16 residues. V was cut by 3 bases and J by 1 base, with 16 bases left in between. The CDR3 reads CSASPSSGVSYNEQFF. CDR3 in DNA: TGCAGTGCTAGTCCTTCATCAGGGGTTTCCTACAATGAGCAGTTCTTC.

CDR3 DNA sequence: TGTGCCAGCACCCCCCCCTGGGGAAACATTCAGTACTTC. This gives the protein CASTPPWGNIQYF. The chain has TRBV6-5 and TRBJ2-4, with no clear D. From germline, CDR1 is MNHEY and CDR2 SVGAGI. This CDR3 has 13 amino acids. Between the trimmed V and J ends, which lost 7 bases and 6 bases, there was a span of 13 bases.

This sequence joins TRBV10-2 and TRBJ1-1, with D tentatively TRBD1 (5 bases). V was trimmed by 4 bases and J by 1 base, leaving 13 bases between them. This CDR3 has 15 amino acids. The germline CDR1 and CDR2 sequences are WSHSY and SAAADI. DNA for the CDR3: TGCGCCAGCAGTGGAGCGGGGGTAGGGAACACTGAAGCTTTCTTT. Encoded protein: CASSGAGVGNTEAFF.

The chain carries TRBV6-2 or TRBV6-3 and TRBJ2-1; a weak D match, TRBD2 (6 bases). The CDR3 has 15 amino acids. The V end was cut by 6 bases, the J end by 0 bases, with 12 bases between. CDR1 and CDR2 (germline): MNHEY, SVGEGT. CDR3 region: CASSSGTLSYNEQFF. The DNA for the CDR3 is TGTGCCAGCAGCTCCGGGACTCTCTCCTACAATGAGCAGTTCTTC.

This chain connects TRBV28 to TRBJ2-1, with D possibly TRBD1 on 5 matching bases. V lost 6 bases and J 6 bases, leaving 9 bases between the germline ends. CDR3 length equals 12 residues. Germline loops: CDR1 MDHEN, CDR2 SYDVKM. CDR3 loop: CASRTVFNEQFF. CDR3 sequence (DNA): TGTGCCAGCAGGACAGTCTTCAATGAGCAGTTCTTC.

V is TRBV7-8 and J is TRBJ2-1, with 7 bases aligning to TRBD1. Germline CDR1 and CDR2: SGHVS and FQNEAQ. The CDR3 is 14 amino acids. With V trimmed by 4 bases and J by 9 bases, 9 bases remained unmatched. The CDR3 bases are TGTGCCAGCAGCTCCAGACAGGGAAGGGCTGAGCAGTTCTTC. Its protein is CASSSRQGRAEQFF.

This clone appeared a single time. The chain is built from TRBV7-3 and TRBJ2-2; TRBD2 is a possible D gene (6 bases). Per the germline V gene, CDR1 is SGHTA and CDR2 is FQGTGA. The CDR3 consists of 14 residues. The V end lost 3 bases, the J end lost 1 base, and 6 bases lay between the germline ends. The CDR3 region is CASSFSGNTGELFF. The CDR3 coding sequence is TGTGCCAGCAGCTTTAGCGGGAACACCGGGGAGCTGTTTTTT.

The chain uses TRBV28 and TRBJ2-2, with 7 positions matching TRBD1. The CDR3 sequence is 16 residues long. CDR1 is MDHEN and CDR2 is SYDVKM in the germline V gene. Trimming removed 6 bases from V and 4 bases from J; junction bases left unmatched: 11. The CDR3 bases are TGTGCCAGCAGCTATAACAGGGGTGTCGGCACCGGGGAGCTGTTTTTT. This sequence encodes CASSYNRGVGTGELFF.

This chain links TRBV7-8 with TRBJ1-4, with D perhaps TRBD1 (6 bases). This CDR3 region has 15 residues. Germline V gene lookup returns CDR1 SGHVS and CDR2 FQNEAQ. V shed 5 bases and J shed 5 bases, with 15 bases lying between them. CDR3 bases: TGTGCCAGCAGCCCGCGGGACAACAACAATGAAAAACTGTTTTTT. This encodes CASSPRDNNNEKLFF.

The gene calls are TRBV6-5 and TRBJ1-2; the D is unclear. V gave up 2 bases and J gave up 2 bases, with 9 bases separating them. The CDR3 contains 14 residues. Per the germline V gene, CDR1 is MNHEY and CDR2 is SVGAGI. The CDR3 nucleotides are TGTGCCAGCAGTTACAGCAGCTTAAACTATGGCTACACCTTC. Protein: CASSYSSLNYGYTF.

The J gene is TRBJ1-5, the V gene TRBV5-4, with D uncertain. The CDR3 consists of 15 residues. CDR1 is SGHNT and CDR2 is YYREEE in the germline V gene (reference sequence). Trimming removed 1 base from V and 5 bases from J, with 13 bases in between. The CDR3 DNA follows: TGTGCCAGCAGCTTGAACCAGCCCTCGTATCAGCCCCAGCATTTT. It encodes CASSLNQPSYQPQHF.

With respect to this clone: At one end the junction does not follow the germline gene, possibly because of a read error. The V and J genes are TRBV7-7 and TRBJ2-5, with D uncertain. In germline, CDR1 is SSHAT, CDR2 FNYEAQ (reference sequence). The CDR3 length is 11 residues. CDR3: CASSSQETQYF. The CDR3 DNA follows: TGTGCTAGCAGCTCACAAGAGACCCAGTACTTC.

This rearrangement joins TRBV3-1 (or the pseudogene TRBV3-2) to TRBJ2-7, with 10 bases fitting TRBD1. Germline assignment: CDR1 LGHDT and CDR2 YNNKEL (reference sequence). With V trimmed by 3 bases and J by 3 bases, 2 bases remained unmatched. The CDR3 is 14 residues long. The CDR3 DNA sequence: TGTGCCAGCAGCCACTGGACAGGGGGCTACGAGCAGTACTTC. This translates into CASSHWTGGYEQYF.

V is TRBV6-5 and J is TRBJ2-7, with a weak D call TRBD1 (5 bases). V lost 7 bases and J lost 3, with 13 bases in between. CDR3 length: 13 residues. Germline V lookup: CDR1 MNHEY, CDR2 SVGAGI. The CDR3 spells CASTSNRNYEQYF. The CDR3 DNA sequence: TGTGCCAGCACATCGAACAGGAACTACGAGCAGTACTTC.